This is a list of T cell receptor beta chains from one sample in a study of blood T cells in healthy people across ages. TCRdb fed the 5' RACE reads into MiXCR, producing one record per CDR3 protein. The table has around 1,600,000 distinct CDR3 sequences, about 42% seen once. Sequencing was done on a sample of blood. All receptors derive from a young woman in good health. Both conserved end residues are part of each CDR3.

TRBV20-1,TRBJ1-1,CSARGPARNTEAFF
TRBV7-2,TRBJ2-7,CASSFGWYEQYF
TRBV6-5,TRBJ1-1,CASRRGTSWNTEAFF
TRBV5-1,TRBJ1-1,CASSFGKKAFF
TRBV20-1,TRBJ1-1,CSARSRTLNTEAFF
TRBV2,TRBJ1-1,CASSGYHTSGVGEAFF
TRBV13,TRBJ2-5,CASSLGGPGAQYF
TRBV12-3/TRBV12-4,TRBJ2-1,CASSFALDEQFF
TRBV7-3,TRBJ2-1,CASSLRDRARNEQFF
TRBV2,TRBJ1-2,CASSEAGRFYGYTF
TRBV11-2,TRBJ1-1,CASSLGGVYTEAFF
TRBV27,TRBJ2-3,CASSLSVTGVGTDTQYF
TRBV12-3/TRBV12-4,-,CASSLAGDYFGTQYF
TRBV4-1,-,CASGQDGWAAETQYF
TRBV7-9,TRBJ1-2,CASRSGQAPGYTF
TRBV5-1,TRBJ1-2,CASTNTSYGYTF
TRBV6-2/TRBV6-3,TRBJ2-7,CASRTFWGFAYEQYF
TRBV20-1,-,CSARKLAGVYNEQYF
TRBV20-1,TRBJ1-1,CSAGSRGGEAFF
TRBV5-1,-,CASSLTTSGSVGYNEQYF
TRBV30,TRBJ2-5,CAWSVGGNQETQYF
TRBV7-2,TRBJ1-5,CASSSLQSTPPQHF
TRBV11-1,TRBJ2-7,CASSRTRASYEQYF
TRBV12-3/TRBV12-4,TRBJ2-5,CASAPGAYEQYF
TRBV11-2,TRBJ1-1,CASTFGGMNTEAFF
TRBV18,TRBJ2-1,CASSPPNGVNEQFF
TRBV20-1,TRBJ2-3,CSQARQGVQDTQYF
TRBV15,TRBJ1-1,CATSREQFNTEAFF
TRBV12-3/TRBV12-4,TRBJ2-3,CASRPTAWGGTDTQYF
TRBV7-9,TRBJ2-7,CASSHRDRYEQYF
TRBV6-2/TRBV6-3,TRBJ2-1,CASTPVGVYNEQFF
TRBV27,TRBJ1-5,CASSVSGLNQPQHF
TRBV5-1,TRBJ2-3,CASSLATREDTQYF
TRBV28,TRBJ1-2,CASSPPTGMDGYTF
TRBV24-1,TRBJ2-1,CATSDSTRTTNEQFF
TRBV7-9,TRBJ1-1,CASRDRVKTEAFF
TRBV20-1,TRBJ2-2,CSARLAVNTGELFF
TRBV3-1,-,CASSRWTAEQYF
TRBV5-5,TRBJ2-3,CASNWASGTDTQYF
TRBV20-1,TRBJ2-7,CSARAPNYEQYF
TRBV5-1,TRBJ2-1,CASSVQLAGDEQFF
TRBV2,TRBJ2-7,CASSDVGISNEQYF
TRBV3-1,TRBJ2-5,CASSQESLIEYF
TRBV5-6,TRBJ2-1,CASRVGLAVYNEQFF